This T cell receptor beta chain is drawn from a study of molecular identifiers for immune sequencing clone quantification. The authors built bulk TCR libraries by previously described methods with listed TCR primers. MiXCR, run by TCRdb on the PCR reads, gives a single entry per CDR3 protein. The sample lists hundreds of thousands of distinct CDR3 sequences, about 20% occurring once. Germline V CDR1 and CDR2: ENHRY, SYGVKD. V shed 2 bases and J shed 0 bases, with 9 bases lying between them. The length of the CDR3 is 15 residues. Ten or more counts support this clonotype. No antigen is known for it. Regarding the study as a whole: Clones above 20 RNA copies held over 97% of effector molecules, under 1% in naive cells.

The chain links TRBV10-3 to TRBJ2-3; no reliable D call. This receptor was taken from a human donor in good health. Some libraries in this study had Jurkat cell RNA spiked in. The sample was naive CD8+ T cells from blood, with Jurkat cell RNA spiked in. Indicated subset: FACS-sorted CD8+CD4-CCR7+CD45RA+ naive T cells. CDR3 sequence (DNA): TGTGCCATCAGTGAGCCAGTATCTAGCACAGATACGCAGTATTTT. Amino acids: CAISEPVSSTDTQYF.